This paragraph reports one T cell receptor beta chain. This specimen comes from a study of blood T cell repertoires in COVID-19. Across the study: Spain, Italy and the United States supplied samples that represented acute and convalescent COVID-19. From T cells, B-cell-depleted T cells, or PBMCs came the material, which was cDNA or gDNA.

Sequenced by immunoSEQ multiplex PCR; TCRdb stores in-frame clones only, minus some. The sample contains some 450,000 clones, roughly 89% of which appear only once. In Seattle, patients joined the study during active infection and were tracked longitudinally. V shed 10 bases and J 8 bases; nucleotides not matched to a gene: 7. The CDR3 is made up of 12 amino acids. Germline V gene sequence: CDR1 SNHLY, CDR2 FYNNEI. The sample consisted of peripheral blood. The gene calls are TRBV2 and TRBJ1-2; 10 bases align to TRBD1. The receptor was isolated from a man aged 18-30 years with COVID-19, enrolled during active disease. CDR3 sequence: CAKGQGYGGYTF. The CDR3 nucleotides are TGTGCCAAGGGACAGGGGTACGGAGGCTACACCTTC.